This passage covers 27 T cell receptor beta chains from one sample sequenced in a study of blood T cell repertoires in COVID-19. Profiling relied on immunoSEQ multiplex PCR, and the TCRdb table lists in-frame clones only, not all of them. Of roughly 240,000 clones in the sample, roughly 82% were seen once. The source material was PBMCs or T cells enriched from blood (not recorded which). These receptors all come from a woman aged 50 to 60 who had recovered from COVID-19.

This clone was recorded only once. This chain links TRBV27 with TRBJ1-4; no definite D call. Deletions cut 0 bases from V and 5 bases from J, with 7 bases between. Germline CDR1 is MNHEY and CDR2 is SMNVEV (reference sequence). The CDR3 covers 14 residues. The CDR3 loop reads CASSLSVQNEKLFF. CDR3 nucleotide sequence: TGTGCCAGCAGTTTATCGGTCCAGAATGAAAAACTGTTTTTT.

The chain employs TRBV28 and TRBJ1-2; 9 bases are shared with TRBD1. The CDR3 is made up of 17 amino acids. Germline CDR1 reads MDHEN; CDR2 reads SYDVKM. J gave up 8 bases and V 4 bases, and 17 bases lay outside the gene matches. In DNA, the CDR3 is TGTGCCAGCAGTTCCCCACGGACAGGGGCAAAAGGTGGGGGCTACACCTTC. Its protein is CASSSPRTGAKGGGYTF.

This chain joins TRBV7-2 and TRBJ1-1; 7 bases map to TRBD1. The V segment lost 0 bases and the J segment 5 bases; nucleotides outside the gene matches: 3. Germline V gives CDR1 SGHTA, CDR2 FQGNSA. This CDR3 has 14 amino acids. The CDR3: CASSLAGQTTEAFF. The CDR3 DNA reads as TGTGCCAGCAGCTTAGCGGGACAGACTACTGAAGCTTTCTTT.

V is TRBV2 and J is TRBJ1-1; D possibly corresponds to TRBD1 (6 bases). The length of the CDR3 is 16 residues. V lost 4 bases, J lost 0 bases, and 15 bases lay in between. The germline CDR1 and CDR2 sequences are SNHLY and FYNNEI. In DNA, the CDR3 is TGTGCCAGCAGTGTAAACCCCGGGGACATGAACACTGAAGCTTTCTTT. It encodes CASSVNPGDMNTEAFF.

V is TRBV4-3 and J is TRBJ2-1, with 10 bases that match TRBD2. Germline CDR1 is LGHNA and CDR2 is YSLEER. With 0 bases clipped from V and 10 bases from J, the junction kept 12 bases outside the gene matches. The CDR3 consists of 17 residues. CDR3 in amino acids: CASSQDVSGGSIREQFF. CDR3 nucleotides: TGCGCCAGCAGCCAAGACGTTAGCGGGGGGAGTATCCGCGAGCAGTTCTTC.

This clone was counted a few times. The chain is built from TRBV4-3 and TRBJ1-2; unclear D gene. This CDR3 spans 14 amino acids. Trimming removed 1 base from V and 7 bases from J, with 13 bases in between. Per the germline V gene, CDR1 is LGHNA and CDR2 is YSLEER. Here the CDR3 reads CASSQAGRGGGYTF. DNA for the CDR3: TGCGCCAGCAGCCAAGCCGGGCGGGGAGGTGGCTACACCTTC.

The chain employs TRBV5-1 and TRBJ2-1; 11 bases are a match to TRBD2. This CDR3 contains 17 residues. Germline CDR1 reads SGHRS; CDR2 reads YFSETQ. J was trimmed by 3 bases and V by 3 bases; bases with no gene match: 8. The CDR3 DNA sequence: TGCGCCAGCAGCTGGGGGTCACTAGCGGGGGACTACAATGAGCAGTTCTTC. Encoded protein: CASSWGSLAGDYNEQFF.

The chain has TRBV18 and TRBJ1-1; 7 bases match TRBD1. V lost 6 bases and J lost 0; bases outside the gene matches: 7. The CDR3 sequence is 15 residues long. The germline V gene encodes CDR1 KGHSH and CDR2 LQKENI. In nucleotides, the CDR3 is TGTGCCAGCTCTCCGGACAGGACTTTGAACACTGAAGCTTTCTTT. Translating gives CASSPDRTLNTEAFF.

This chain joins TRBV5-4 and TRBJ2-1; TRBD2 might be the D (5 bases). CDR3 length: 15 residues. V was pared by 0 bases and J by 8 bases, with 15 bases between. The germline V gene encodes CDR1 SGHNT and CDR2 YYREEE (reference sequence). CDR3 nucleotide sequence: TGTGCCAGCAGCTTGGTCAGCGGCTCGAGCGATGAGCAGTTCTTC. Protein sequence: CASSLVSGSSDEQFF. The full variable domain, completed using reference TRBV5-4 and TRBJ2-1, is ETGVTQSPTHLIKTRGQQVTLRCSSQSGHNTVSWYQQALGQGPQFIFQYYREEENGRGNFPPRFSGLQFPNYSSELNVNALELDDSALYLCASSLVSGSSDEQFFGPGTRLTVL.

CDR3 nucleotide sequence: TGCGCCAGCCGGAGCGGAAGATTTGAAGCTTTCTTT. As protein: CASRSGRFEAFF. The chain couples TRBV4-1 to TRBJ1-1; D unclear. V shed 8 bases and J shed 7 bases, with 14 bases lying between them. Germline CDR1 and CDR2: MGHRA and YSYEKL. CDR3 length equals 12 residues.

The chain carries TRBV30 and TRBJ1-4, with 8 positions matching TRBD1. The CDR3 consists of 14 residues. V shed 3 bases, J shed 8 bases, and the junction held 8 bases outside the gene matches. The germline V gene encodes CDR1 GTSNPN and CDR2 SVGIG (reference sequence). The CDR3 DNA is TGTGCCTGGAGCATCCAGGGGGCAGTAGAAAAACTGTTTTTT. Its protein product is CAWSIQGAVEKLFF. The complete variable domain, with remaining parts taken from reference TRBV30 and TRBJ1-4, reads SQTIHQWPATLVQPVGSPLSLECTVEGTSNPNLYWYRQAAGRGLQLLFYSVGIGQISSEVPQNLSASRPQDRQFILSSKKLLLSDSGFYLCAWSIQGAVEKLFFGSGTQLSVL.

The CDR3 spells CASSPVKNTEAFF. The CDR3 coding sequence is TGTGCCAGCTCACCAGTTAAGAACACTGAAGCTTTCTTT. The V call is TRBV18, the J call TRBJ1-1; D is unclear. The CDR3 is 13 amino acids. Germline V gene sequence: CDR1 KGHSH, CDR2 LQKENI. V was shortened by 2 bases and J by 1 base, with 5 bases between the two germline ends.

A word on this clone: A read error may produce the germline difference seen at one junction end. V is TRBV6-4 and J is TRBJ2-1, with 10 positions matching TRBD2. Germline CDR1 and CDR2: MRHNA and SNTAGT. This CDR3 comprises 16 residues. The CDR3 sequence is CASSDLVSGGHNGQFF. In DNA, the CDR3 is TGTGCCAGCAGTGACCTCGTTAGCGGGGGGCACAATGGGCAGTTCTTC.

The V gene is TRBV4-2, the J gene TRBJ1-5; possible D gene TRBD1, 6 bases. The CDR3 has 16 residues. Germline V gives CDR1 LGHNA, CDR2 YNFKEQ. V gave up 2 bases and J gave up 4 bases, with 15 bases separating them. The CDR3 DNA follows: TGTGCCAGCAGCCAACCCATGGCGAGGGGGAATCAGCCCCAGCATTTT. It translates to CASSQPMARGNQPQHF.

The V gene is TRBV9, the J gene TRBJ1-2; D call uncertain. Germline CDR1 SGDLS, CDR2 YYNGEE. This CDR3 comprises 16 residues. Trimming shortened V by 3 bases and J by 5 bases, and 20 bases separated the two germline ends. In DNA form, the CDR3 reads TGTGCCAGCAGCGGCTGGGCATCCTACGAAGAATATGGCTACACCTTC. Amino acid sequence: CASSGWASYEEYGYTF. The full variable domain, rest sourced from reference TRBV9 and TRBJ1-2, is DSGVTQTPKHLITATGQRVTLRCSPRSGDLSVYWYQQSLDQGLQFLIQYYNGEERAKGNILERFSAQQFPDLHSELNLSSLELGDSALYFCASSGWASYEEYGYTFGSGTRLTVV.

The chain is built from TRBV18 and TRBJ2-7; a weak D match, TRBD2 (6 bases). Germline loops: CDR1 KGHSH, CDR2 LQKENI. V lost 3 bases to trimming and J lost 5 bases, with 14 bases between them. This CDR3 spans 14 amino acids. Written as DNA, the CDR3 is TGTGCCAGCTCACCGGGAGGTTCTCGAGACGAGCAGTACTTC. It is translated as CASSPGGSRDEQYF.

V gene TRBV5-8 combines with J gene TRBJ1-5; TRBD1 aligns across 7 bases. The CDR3 has 13 residues. Trimming cost V 5 bases and J 7 bases; bases outside gene matches: 6. Germline CDR1 and CDR2: SGHTS and YDEGEE. The CDR3 spells CASSSTGSQPQHF. In DNA form, the CDR3 reads TGTGCCAGCAGTTCGACAGGGTCCCAGCCCCAGCATTTT.

The chain combines TRBV5-4 with TRBJ1-2; D is perhaps TRBD1 (5 bases). The CDR3 consists of 14 residues. Germline CDR1 and CDR2: SGHNT and YYREEE (reference sequence). With 3 bases removed from V and 6 bases from J, the gap between germline ends came to 15 bases. The CDR3 is CASSSMGGRDGYTF. The CDR3 DNA is TGTGCCAGCAGCTCCATGGGGGGGAGGGATGGCTACACCTTC.

CDR3 in DNA: TGTGCCAGCAGCTTTAGCGGGGGGGGCACAGATACGCAGTATTTT. Its translation: CASSFSGGGTDTQYF. The chain employs TRBV5-4 and TRBJ2-3; 11 nucleotides align to TRBD2. CDR1 is SGHNT, CDR2 YYREEE, per germline (reference sequence). The V and J ends lost 2 bases and 1 base, in that order; junction bases with no gene match: 0. The CDR3 is made up of 15 amino acids.

This clone occurred a few times. The rearrangement uses TRBV20-1 and TRBJ2-7, with D hard to call. The CDR3 extends over 11 amino acids. Trimming left V 1 base short and J 4 bases short, with 5 bases between. Germline loops: CDR1 DFQATT, CDR2 SNEGSKA (reference sequence). CDR3 bases: TGCAGTGCTAGAGGGCCATACGAGCAGTACTTC. This codes for CSARGPYEQYF.

This sequence joins TRBV9 and TRBJ2-2, with TRBD2 matching over 7 bases. Germline CDR1 SGDLS, CDR2 YYNGEE. The CDR3 extends over 17 amino acids. With V trimmed by 1 base and J by 4 bases, 10 bases remained unmatched. Written as DNA, the CDR3 is TGTGCCAGCAGCGTAACCCCGTGGGGGGGAGGCACCGGGGAGCTGTTTTTT. This sequence encodes CASSVTPWGGGTGELFF.

This sequence joins TRBV24-1 and TRBJ2-1, with a tentative D call TRBD1 (6 bases). The CDR3 contains 13 residues. V was shortened by 4 bases and J by 14 bases, with 17 bases between the two germline ends. From germline, CDR1 is KGHDR and CDR2 SFDVKD. The CDR3, as DNA: TGTGCCACCAGTGAACCACAGGGAGCCTGGAAGTTCTTC. This gives the protein CATSEPQGAWKFF.

The chain combines TRBV27 with TRBJ1-2; TRBD1 aligns across 10 bases. Germline CDR1 and CDR2: MNHEY and SMNVEV (reference sequence). With V trimmed by 4 bases and J by 2 bases, 10 bases remained unmatched. The CDR3 is made up of 17 amino acids. This CDR3 is CASSSPTGTGVNYGYTF. The CDR3 coding sequence is TGTGCCAGCAGTTCCCCGACCGGGACAGGGGTGAACTATGGCTACACCTTC.

The chain has TRBV28 and TRBJ2-7, with 9 bases identical to TRBD2. This CDR3 contains 13 residues. Germline trimming cut 8 bases from V and 6 bases from J; bases unmatched to any gene: 8. Germline values: CDR1 MDHEN, CDR2 SYDVKM. The chain's CDR3 is CASLRGRAGEQYF. CDR3 DNA sequence: TGTGCCAGCTTGCGCGGGAGGGCGGGCGAGCAGTACTTC.

The chain is built from TRBV7-2 and TRBJ1-4; 9 nucleotides match TRBD1. The CDR3 covers 16 residues. V lost 5 bases, J lost 8 bases, and 12 bases stayed unmatched. CDR1 is SGHTA and CDR2 is FQGNSA in the germline V gene. The chain's CDR3 is CASSTRWGTGIEKLFF. For the CDR3, the DNA is TGTGCCAGCAGCACCCGGTGGGGGACAGGGATCGAAAAACTGTTTTTT.

The chain has TRBV7-2 and TRBJ2-2, with 7 bases that match TRBD2. The CDR3 is 15 residues long. CDR1 and CDR2 from the germline V gene are SGHTA and FQGNSA. V trimming: 3 bases; J trimming: 6 bases; junction bases outside the gene matches: 7. In DNA form, the CDR3 reads TGTGCCAGCAGCTTCGGACTAGTGGGGTCCGGGGAGCTGTTTTTT. Protein product: CASSFGLVGSGELFF.

CDR3 coding DNA: TGTGCCAGCAGCTCGACCGGGACAGCGCACTCTGGGGCCAACGTCCTGACTTTC. This codes for CASSSTGTAHSGANVLTF. The J gene is TRBJ2-6, the V gene TRBV5-8, with 7 bases matching TRBD1. Unmatched junction bases numbered 9, after V lost 3 bases and J lost 0 bases. The germline V gene has CDR1 SGHTS and CDR2 YDEGEE. The CDR3 totals 18 residues.